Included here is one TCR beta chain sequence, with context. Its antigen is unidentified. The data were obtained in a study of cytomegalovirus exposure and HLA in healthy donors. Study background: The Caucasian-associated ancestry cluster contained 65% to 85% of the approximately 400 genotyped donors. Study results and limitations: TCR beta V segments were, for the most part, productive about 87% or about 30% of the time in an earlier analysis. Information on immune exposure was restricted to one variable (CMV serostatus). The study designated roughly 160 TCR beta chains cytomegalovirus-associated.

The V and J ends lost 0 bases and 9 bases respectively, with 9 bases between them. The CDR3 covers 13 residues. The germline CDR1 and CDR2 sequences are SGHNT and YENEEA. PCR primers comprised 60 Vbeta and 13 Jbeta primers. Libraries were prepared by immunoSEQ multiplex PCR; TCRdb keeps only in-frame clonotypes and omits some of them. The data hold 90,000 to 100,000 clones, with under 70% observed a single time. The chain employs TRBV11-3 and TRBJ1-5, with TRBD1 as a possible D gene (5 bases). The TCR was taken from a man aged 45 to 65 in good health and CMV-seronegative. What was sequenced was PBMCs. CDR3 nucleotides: TGTGCCAGCAGCTTAGATTCAGGGTTGCCCCAGCATTTT. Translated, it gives CASSLDSGLPQHF.